A selection of T cell receptor beta chains follows, all from one sample in a study of blood T cell repertoires in COVID-19. Clones were read by immunoSEQ multiplex PCR, and TCRdb kept only the in-frame ones, dropping some. This table has about 350,000 clones, 88% appearing once. The sample taken for sequencing was PBMCs or T cells enriched from blood (not recorded which). These receptors were collected from a young woman who had been exposed to COVID-19. CDR3s include the opening cysteine and the closing phenylalanine or tryptophan. The D gene is left open where the match is weak. Clone size is not always given. Where it is, it says once, few, many or a class for expanded clones.

clone size | J gene | D gene | CDR3 length | V gene | CDR3 protein | CDR3 DNA
- | TRBJ1-2 | - | 11 | TRBV19 | CASSTGYGYTF | TGTGCCAGTAGTACGGGTTATGGCTACACCTTC
- | TRBJ2-7 | TRBD1 | 13 | TRBV6-5 | CASSPSGQGARYF | TGTGCCAGCAGCCCCTCTGGACAGGGGGCACGTTACTTC
- | TRBJ1-1 | - | 13 | TRBV19 | CASSFFRVGEAFF | TGTGCCAGTAGTTTCTTCAGGGTCGGGGAAGCTTTCTTT
- | TRBJ1-2 | - | 16 | TRBV28 | CASSLNHRDNYYGYTF | TGTGCCAGCAGTTTAAACCACCGGGACAACTACTATGGCTACACCTTC
- | TRBJ2-7 | TRBD1 | 14 | TRBV10-3 | CAISEGRQGHEQYF | TGTGCCATCAGTGAGGGGCGACAGGGCCACGAGCAGTACTTC
- | TRBJ1-6 | TRBD1 | 17 | TRBV28 | CASSPPGQGARNSPLHF | TGTGCCAGCAGTCCCCCTGGACAGGGGGCGAGGAATTCACCCCTCCACTTT
- | TRBJ2-7 | - | 13 | TRBV3-1/TRBV3-2 | CASSQAGTYEQYF | TGTGCCAGCAGCCAGGCGGGAACCTACGAGCAGTACTTC
- | TRBJ2-2 | TRBD2 | 17 | TRBV18 | CASSPLSHGGSPGELFF | TGTGCCAGCTCACCACTGTCCCACGGCGGGAGCCCCGGGGAGCTGTTTTTT
once | TRBJ2-5 | TRBD1 | 15 | TRBV7-8 | CASSGRQGIQETQYF | TGTGCCAGCAGCGGTCGACAGGGTATCCAAGAGACCCAGTACTTC
- | TRBJ2-1 | TRBD2 | 15 | TRBV7-7 | CASSLARGSGDEQFF | TGTGCTAGCAGCTTGGCCCGCGGGAGTGGGGATGAGCAGTTCTTC
once | TRBJ1-2 | - | 18 | TRBV11-2 | CASSLGSGGGGGNYGYTF | TGTGCCAGCAGCCTAGGGTCCGGGGGCGGGGGCGGAAACTATGGCTACACCTTC
- | TRBJ2-7 | TRBD1 | 15 | TRBV5-5 | CASRRGQDRLYEQYF | TGTGCCAGCAGAAGGGGACAGGATCGTTTGTACGAGCAGTACTTC
- | TRBJ1-6 | TRBD1 | 15 | TRBV28 | CASHLDRGRDSPLHF | TGTGCCAGCCATTTAGACAGGGGTCGGGATTCACCCCTCCACTTT
- | TRBJ1-5 | - | 15 | TRBV6-1 | CASSEEGQRNQPQHF | TGTGCCAGCAGTGAAGAGGGACAACGCAATCAGCCCCAGCATTTT
- | TRBJ1-1 | - | 12 | TRBV12-3/TRBV12-4 | CASSPRNTEAFF | TGTGCCAGCAGCCCCCGGAACACTGAAGCTTTCTTT
- | TRBJ1-1 | - | 13 | TRBV5-1 | CASSGALDTEAFF | TGCGCCAGCAGCGGGGCGCTCGACACTGAAGCTTTCTTT
- | TRBJ2-7 | - | 14 | TRBV6-5 | CASSYSGQPYEQYF | TGTGCCAGCAGTTACTCGGGACAACCCTACGAGCAGTACTTC
once | TRBJ2-7 | TRBD2 | 15 | TRBV27 | CASSSVLAGVYEQYF | TGTGCCAGCAGCTCCGTGCTAGCGGGAGTTTACGAGCAGTACTTC
- | TRBJ2-7 | - | 12 | TRBV21-1 | CAKGQASYEQYF | TGTGCCAAAGGACAGGCCTCCTACGAGCAGTACTTC
- | TRBJ2-1 | TRBD2 | 19 | TRBV2 | CASNPPGTSDQRVYNEQFF | TGTGCCAGCAACCCTCCCGGGACTAGCGACCAGAGGGTCTACAATGAGCAGTTCTTC
- | TRBJ2-5 | - | 11 | TRBV12-3/TRBV12-4 | CASSFTGTQYF | TGTGCCAGCAGTTTTACGGGGACCCAGTACTTC
- | TRBJ2-5 | TRBD2 | 16 | TRBV3-1/TRBV3-2 | CASSQGLAGNQETQYF | TGTGCCAGCAGCCAAGGGTTAGCGGGGAACCAAGAGACCCAGTACTTC
once | TRBJ2-1 | - | 15 | TRBV11-3 | CASSSRDERDNEQFF | TGTGCCAGCAGTTCCCGGGACGAGCGGGACAATGAGCAGTTCTTC
- | TRBJ2-7 | TRBD1 | 17 | TRBV19 | CASSRDRGGDGGVEQYF | TGTGCCAGTAGCCGGGACAGGGGAGGTGACGGGGGTGTCGAGCAGTACTTC
- | TRBJ2-2 | TRBD2 | 17 | TRBV30 | CAWSPTRTSGSTGELFF | TGTGCCTGGAGTCCTACCCGGACTAGCGGGAGCACCGGGGAGCTGTTTTTT
- | TRBJ1-2 | - | 14 | TRBV6-2/TRBV6-3 | CASSYSGVLGGYTF | TGTGCCAGCAGTTACTCCGGGGTTTTAGGTGGCTACACCTTC
- | TRBJ1-3 | - | 14 | TRBV5-5 | CASSSRVPGNTIYF | TGTGCCAGCAGCTCCAGGGTCCCTGGAAACACCATATATTTT
- | TRBJ2-7 | TRBD1 | 13 | TRBV7-2 | CASRGRGNYEQYF | TGTGCCAGCAGAGGCAGGGGGAACTACGAGCAGTACTTC
- | TRBJ2-3 | TRBD2 | 15 | TRBV19 | CASSIRSGDTDTQYF | TGTGCCAGTAGTATAAGAAGCGGGGACACAGATACGCAGTATTTT
- | TRBJ2-7 | TRBD1 | 14 | TRBV2 | CASKKPGQSYEQYF | TGTGCCAGTAAAAAGCCGGGACAGAGCTACGAGCAGTACTTC
once | TRBJ2-7 | TRBD2 | 18 | TRBV27 | CASSLSIAGGLKPYEQYF | TGTGCCAGCAGTTTATCGATAGCGGGAGGGCTTAAGCCCTACGAGCAGTACTTC
- | TRBJ1-1 | TRBD1 | 13 | TRBV9 | CASGQGAGTEAFF | TGTGCCAGCGGACAGGGGGCAGGGACTGAAGCTTTCTTT
- | TRBJ2-7 | - | 13 | TRBV29-1 | CSVETVSSYEQYF | TGCAGCGTTGAAACAGTCAGCTCCTACGAGCAGTACTTC
- | TRBJ1-1 | TRBD1 | 14 | TRBV5-1 | CASSIGQGGTEAFF | TGCGCCAGCAGCATAGGACAGGGCGGCACTGAAGCTTTCTTT
- | TRBJ2-7 | TRBD1 | 14 | TRBV5-1 | CASSSGTGDREQYF | TGCGCCAGCAGCTCAGGGACAGGGGATAGGGAGCAGTACTTC
- | TRBJ2-7 | TRBD2 | 13 | TRBV6-5 | CASRRGVFHEQYF | TGTGCCAGCAGACGGGGGGTCTTCCACGAGCAGTACTTC
- | TRBJ2-2 | - | 18 | TRBV21-1 | CASSFSTGTSGRTGELFF | TGTGCCAGCAGCTTTTCTACCGGGACTAGCGGGCGGACCGGGGAGCTGTTTTTT
- | TRBJ2-3 | - | 15 | TRBV7-9 | CASSPRGYSTDTQYF | TGTGCCAGCAGCCCCCGCGGGTATAGCACAGATACGCAGTATTTT
- | TRBJ1-2 | TRBD1 | 17 | TRBV2 | CASTLPTRGAPNYGYTF | TGTGCCAGCACCCTCCCGACCAGGGGGGCCCCTAACTATGGCTACACCTTC
- | TRBJ2-7 | - | 13 | TRBV27 | CASSSLLSYEQYF | TGTGCCAGCAGTTCCCTCCTTAGCTACGAGCAGTACTTC
- | TRBJ2-1 | - | 15 | TRBV6-4 | CASSELLGSYNEQFF | TGTGCCAGCAGTGAGCTTCTCGGCTCCTACAATGAGCAGTTCTTC
- | TRBJ1-6 | TRBD1 | 15 | TRBV14 | CASSGRGTFNSPLHF | TGTGCCAGCAGCGGCAGGGGGACTTTTAATTCACCCCTCCACTTT
- | TRBJ2-7 | TRBD1 | 15 | TRBV19 | CASRVGQDNSYEQYF | TGTGCCAGTAGGGTGGGACAGGACAACTCCTACGAGCAGTACTTC